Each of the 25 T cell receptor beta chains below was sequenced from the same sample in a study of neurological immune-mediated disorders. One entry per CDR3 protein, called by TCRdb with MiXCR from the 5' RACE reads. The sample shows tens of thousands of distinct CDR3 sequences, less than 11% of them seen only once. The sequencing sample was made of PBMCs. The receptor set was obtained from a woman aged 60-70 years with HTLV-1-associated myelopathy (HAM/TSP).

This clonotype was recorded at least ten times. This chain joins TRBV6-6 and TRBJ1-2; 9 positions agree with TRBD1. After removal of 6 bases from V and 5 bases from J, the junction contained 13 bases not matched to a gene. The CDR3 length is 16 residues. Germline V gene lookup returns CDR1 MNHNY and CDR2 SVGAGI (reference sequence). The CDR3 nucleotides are TGTGCCAGCAGCGGACTAGACAGGGGGTCGAGGTATGGCTACACCTTC. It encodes CASSGLDRGSRYGYTF.

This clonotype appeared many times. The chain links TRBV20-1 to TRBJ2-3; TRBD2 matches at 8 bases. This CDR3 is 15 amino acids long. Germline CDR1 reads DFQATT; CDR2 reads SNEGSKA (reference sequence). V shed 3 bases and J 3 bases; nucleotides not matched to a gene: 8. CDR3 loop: CSASPYAGGTDTQYF. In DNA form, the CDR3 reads TGCAGTGCTAGCCCCTATGCGGGGGGAACAGATACGCAGTATTTT.

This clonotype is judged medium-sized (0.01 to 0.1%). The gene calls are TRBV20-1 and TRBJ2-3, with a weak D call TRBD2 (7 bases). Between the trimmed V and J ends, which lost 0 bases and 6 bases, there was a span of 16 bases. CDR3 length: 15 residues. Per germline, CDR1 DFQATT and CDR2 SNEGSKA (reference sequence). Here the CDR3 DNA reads TGCAGTGCTAGAGAGGGGGGGGGGCTGGCGGATACGCAGTATTTT. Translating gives CSAREGGGLADTQYF.

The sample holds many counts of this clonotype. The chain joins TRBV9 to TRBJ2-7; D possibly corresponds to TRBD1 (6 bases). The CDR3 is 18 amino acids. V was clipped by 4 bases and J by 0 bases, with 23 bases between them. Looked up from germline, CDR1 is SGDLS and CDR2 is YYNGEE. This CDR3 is CASSLPPHRDTHSYEQYF. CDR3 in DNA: TGTGCCAGCAGCCTCCCCCCTCACCGGGACACCCACTCCTACGAGCAGTACTTC.

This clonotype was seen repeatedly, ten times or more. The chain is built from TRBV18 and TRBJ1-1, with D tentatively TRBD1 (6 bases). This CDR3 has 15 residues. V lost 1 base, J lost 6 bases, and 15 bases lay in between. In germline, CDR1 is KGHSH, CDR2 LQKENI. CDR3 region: CASSPLAGVDSEAFF. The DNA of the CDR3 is TGTGCCAGCTCACCACTGGCAGGGGTGGACTCTGAAGCTTTCTTT. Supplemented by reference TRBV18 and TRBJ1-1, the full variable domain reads NAGVMQNPRHLVRRRGQEARLRCSPMKGHSHVYWYRQLPEEGLKFMVYLQKENIIDESGMPKERFSAEFPKEGPSILRIQQVVRGDSAAYFCASSPLAGVDSEAFFGQGTRLTVV.

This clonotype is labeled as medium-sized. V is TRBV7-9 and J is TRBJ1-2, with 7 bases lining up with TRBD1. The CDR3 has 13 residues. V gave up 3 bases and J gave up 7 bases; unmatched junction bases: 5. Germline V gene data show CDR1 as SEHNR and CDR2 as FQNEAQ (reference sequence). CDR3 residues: CASSFDRAGGYTF. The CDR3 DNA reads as TGTGCCAGCAGCTTTGACAGGGCCGGTGGCTACACCTTC.

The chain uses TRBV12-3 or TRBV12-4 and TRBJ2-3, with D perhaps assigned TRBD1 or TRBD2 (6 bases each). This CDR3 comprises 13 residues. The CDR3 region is CARSLGGPDTQYF. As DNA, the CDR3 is TGTGCACGCAGTTTAGGGGGGCCAGATACGCAGTATTTT.

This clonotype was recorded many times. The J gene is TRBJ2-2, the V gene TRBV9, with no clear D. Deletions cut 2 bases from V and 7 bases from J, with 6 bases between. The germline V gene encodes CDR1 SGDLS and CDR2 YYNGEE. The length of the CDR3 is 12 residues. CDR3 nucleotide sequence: TGTGCCAGCAGCGTTCCAAACGGGGAGCTGTTTTTT. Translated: CASSVPNGELFF.

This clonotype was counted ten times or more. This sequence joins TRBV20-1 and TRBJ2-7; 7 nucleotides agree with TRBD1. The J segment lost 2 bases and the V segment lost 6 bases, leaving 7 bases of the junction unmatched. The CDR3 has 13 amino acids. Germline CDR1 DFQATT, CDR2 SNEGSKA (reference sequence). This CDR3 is CSAEGTDTYEQYF. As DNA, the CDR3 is TGCAGTGCCGAAGGGACAGACACCTACGAGCAGTACTTC.

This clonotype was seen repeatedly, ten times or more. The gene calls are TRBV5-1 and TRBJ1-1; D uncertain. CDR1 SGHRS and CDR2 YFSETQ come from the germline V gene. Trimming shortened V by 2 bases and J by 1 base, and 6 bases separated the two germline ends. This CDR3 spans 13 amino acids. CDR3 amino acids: CASSFTANTEAFF. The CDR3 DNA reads TGCGCCAGCAGCTTTACAGCGAACACTGAAGCTTTCTTT.

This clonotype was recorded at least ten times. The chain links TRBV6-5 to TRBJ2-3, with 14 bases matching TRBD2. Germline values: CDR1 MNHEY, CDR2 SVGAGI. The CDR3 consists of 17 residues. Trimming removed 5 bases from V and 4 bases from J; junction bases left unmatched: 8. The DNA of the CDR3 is TGTGCCAGCAGTCTCCGACTAGCGGGGGGGTTATCAGATACGCAGTATTTT. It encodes CASSLRLAGGLSDTQYF.

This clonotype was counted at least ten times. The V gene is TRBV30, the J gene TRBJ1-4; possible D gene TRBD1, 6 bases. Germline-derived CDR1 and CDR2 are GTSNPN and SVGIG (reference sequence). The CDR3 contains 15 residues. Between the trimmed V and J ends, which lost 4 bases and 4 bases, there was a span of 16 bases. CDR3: CAWNPATGDNEKLFF. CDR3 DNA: TGTGCCTGGAATCCCGCGACAGGAGATAATGAAAAACTGTTTTTT.

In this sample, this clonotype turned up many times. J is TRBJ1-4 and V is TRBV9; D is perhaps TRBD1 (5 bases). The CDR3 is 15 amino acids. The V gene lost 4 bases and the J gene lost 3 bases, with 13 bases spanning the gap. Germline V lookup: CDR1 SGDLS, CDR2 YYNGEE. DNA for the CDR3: TGTGCCAGCAGCCCGCGATTGGGGGCTAATGAAAAACTGTTTTTT. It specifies CASSPRLGANEKLFF.

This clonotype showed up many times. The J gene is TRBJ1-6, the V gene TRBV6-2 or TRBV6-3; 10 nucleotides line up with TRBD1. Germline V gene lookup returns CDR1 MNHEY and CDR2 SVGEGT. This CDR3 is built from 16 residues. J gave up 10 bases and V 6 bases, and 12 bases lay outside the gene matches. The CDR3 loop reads CASSPWPGQGHSPLHF. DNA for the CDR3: TGTGCCAGCAGCCCCTGGCCGGGACAGGGGCACTCACCCCTCCACTTT.

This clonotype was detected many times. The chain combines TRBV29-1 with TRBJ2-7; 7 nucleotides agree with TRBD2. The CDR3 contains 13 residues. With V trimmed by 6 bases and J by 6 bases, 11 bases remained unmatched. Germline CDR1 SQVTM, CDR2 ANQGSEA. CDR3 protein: CSVLWSGGGEQYF. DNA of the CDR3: TGCAGCGTGCTCTGGTCGGGGGGTGGCGAGCAGTACTTC.

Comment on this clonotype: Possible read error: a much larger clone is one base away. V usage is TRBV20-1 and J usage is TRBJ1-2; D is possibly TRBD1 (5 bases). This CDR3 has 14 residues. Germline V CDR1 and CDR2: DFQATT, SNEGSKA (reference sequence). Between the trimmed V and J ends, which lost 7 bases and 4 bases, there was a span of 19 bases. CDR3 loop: CSVSGMGVAYGYTF. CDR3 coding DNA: TGCAGTGTTAGTGGGATGGGGGTGGCCTATGGCTACACCTTC.

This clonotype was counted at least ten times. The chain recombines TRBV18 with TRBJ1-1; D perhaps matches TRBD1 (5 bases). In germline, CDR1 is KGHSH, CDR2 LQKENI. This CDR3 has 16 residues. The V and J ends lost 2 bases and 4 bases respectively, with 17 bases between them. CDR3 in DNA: TGTGCCAGCTCACCAAGGGGAGGGACGCATGGCACTGAAGCTTTCTTT. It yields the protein CASSPRGGTHGTEAFF.

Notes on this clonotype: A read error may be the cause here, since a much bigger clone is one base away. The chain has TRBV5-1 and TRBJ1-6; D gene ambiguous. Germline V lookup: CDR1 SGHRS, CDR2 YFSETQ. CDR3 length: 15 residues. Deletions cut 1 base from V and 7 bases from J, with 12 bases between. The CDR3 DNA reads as TGCGCCAGCAGCTTGAGGTTTTCCGAGAATTCACCCCTCCACTTT. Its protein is CASSLRFSENSPLHF.

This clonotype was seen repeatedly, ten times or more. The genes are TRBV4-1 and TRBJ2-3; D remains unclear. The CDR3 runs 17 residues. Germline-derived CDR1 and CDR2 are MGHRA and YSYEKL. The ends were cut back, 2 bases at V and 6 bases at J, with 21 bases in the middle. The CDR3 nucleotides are TGCGCCAGCAGCCAACTCCCACCGGGCCTGAGGTCGGATACGCAGTATTTT. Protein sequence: CASSQLPPGLRSDTQYF.

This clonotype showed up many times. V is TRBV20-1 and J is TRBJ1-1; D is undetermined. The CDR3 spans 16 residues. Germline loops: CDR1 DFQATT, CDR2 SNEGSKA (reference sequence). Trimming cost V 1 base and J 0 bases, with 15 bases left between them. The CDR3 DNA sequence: TGCAGTGCTAGAGTTCGGATGATGGGATTGAACACTGAAGCTTTCTTT. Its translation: CSARVRMMGLNTEAFF.

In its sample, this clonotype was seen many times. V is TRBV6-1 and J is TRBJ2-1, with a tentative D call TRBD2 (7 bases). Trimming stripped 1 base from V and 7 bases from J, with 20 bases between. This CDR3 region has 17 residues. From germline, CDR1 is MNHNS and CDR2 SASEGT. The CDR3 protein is CASSEVLTGGGKNEQFF. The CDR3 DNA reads TGTGCCAGCAGTGAAGTCTTGACGGGGGGCGGGAAGAATGAGCAGTTCTTC.

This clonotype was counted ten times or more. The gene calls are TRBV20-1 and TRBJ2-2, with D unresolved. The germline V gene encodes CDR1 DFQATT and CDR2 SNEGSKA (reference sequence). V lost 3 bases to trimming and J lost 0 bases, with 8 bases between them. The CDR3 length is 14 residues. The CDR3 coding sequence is TGCAGTGCTAGGAGAAGTGCGAACACCGGGGAGCTGTTTTTT. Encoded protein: CSARRSANTGELFF.

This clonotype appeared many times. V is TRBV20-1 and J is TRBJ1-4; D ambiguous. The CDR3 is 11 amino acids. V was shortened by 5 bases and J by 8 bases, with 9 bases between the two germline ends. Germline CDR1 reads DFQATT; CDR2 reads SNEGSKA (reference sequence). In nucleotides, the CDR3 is TGCAGTGCTGGTTATGGGGAAAAACTGTTTTTT. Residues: CSAGYGEKLFF.

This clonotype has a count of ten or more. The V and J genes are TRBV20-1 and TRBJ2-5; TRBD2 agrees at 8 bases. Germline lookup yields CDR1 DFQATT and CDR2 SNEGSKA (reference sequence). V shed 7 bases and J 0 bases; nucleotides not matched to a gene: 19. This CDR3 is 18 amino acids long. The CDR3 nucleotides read TGCAGTGGGAGAGCCCCAGCGGCGGGGGGTCTGGACCAAGAGACCCAGTACTTC. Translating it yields CSGRAPAAGGLDQETQYF.

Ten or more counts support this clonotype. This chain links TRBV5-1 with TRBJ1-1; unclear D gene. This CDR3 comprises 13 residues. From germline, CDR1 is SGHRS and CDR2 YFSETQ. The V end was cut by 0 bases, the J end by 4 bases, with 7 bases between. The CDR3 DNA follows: TGCGCCAGCAGCTTGGCCATGTTCACTGAAGCTTTCTTT. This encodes CASSLAMFTEAFF. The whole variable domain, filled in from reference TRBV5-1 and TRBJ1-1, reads KAGVTQTPRYLIKTRGQQVTLSCSPISGHRSVSWYQQTPGQGLQFLFEYFSETQRNKGNFPGRFSGRQFSNSRSEMNVSTLELGDSALYLCASSLAMFTEAFFGQGTRLTVV.